One and the same sample provided the 17 T cell receptor beta chains below, sequenced in a study of T cell responses to AZD1222 COVID-19 vaccine. The table came from immunoSEQ multiplex PCR; TCRdb's copy has only in-frame clones and leaves some out. The data show 160,000 or so clones, more than 85% seen once. The sequencing here drew on peripheral blood, taken 28 days after the second AZD1222 dose. These receptor sequences come from an adult who received the AZD1222 COVID-19 vaccine.

The DNA of the CDR3 is TGCGCCAGCAGCCAATATCCGGGGGGGTCCCCAGATACGCAGTATTTT. This codes for CASSQYPGGSPDTQYF. The chain has TRBV4-1 and TRBJ2-3; 8 nucleotides agree with TRBD2. The germline gives CDR1 MGHRA, CDR2 YSYEKL. V trimming: 2 bases; J trimming: 4 bases; junction bases outside the gene matches: 8. This CDR3 is 16 amino acids long.

The V and J genes are TRBV27 and TRBJ1-1; D call uncertain. Germline V lookup: CDR1 MNHEY, CDR2 SMNVEV (reference sequence). Trimming stripped 7 bases from V and 10 bases from J, with 13 bases between. The CDR3 length is 11 residues. CDR3 DNA sequence: TGTGCCAGCATTACGAGGAGTGTAGCTTTCTTT. This gives the protein CASITRSVAFF.

The chain employs TRBV6-5 and TRBJ2-5; possible D gene TRBD1, 5 bases. This CDR3 is 14 amino acids long. Trimming took off 7 bases at V and 2 bases at J, with 14 bases between the two ends. Germline V gives CDR1 MNHEY, CDR2 SVGAGI. CDR3 coding DNA: TGTGCCAGCATCAAAGGGGCTGTTCAAGAGACCCAGTACTTC. This gives the protein CASIKGAVQETQYF.

The rearrangement uses TRBV28 and TRBJ2-7; tentative D call: TRBD1 (6 bases). Trimming removed 5 bases from V and 7 bases from J, with 18 bases in between. The CDR3 runs to 14 residues. The germline V gene has CDR1 MDHEN and CDR2 SYDVKM. For the CDR3, the DNA is TGTGCCAGCAGTCTAAAGGGGGATATAGGGGAGCAGTACTTC. Translated, it gives CASSLKGDIGEQYF.

This clone has more than one count but fewer than ten. This sequence joins TRBV4-2 and TRBJ2-5; TRBD2 matches 10 bases. Per germline, CDR1 LGHNA and CDR2 YNFKEQ. This CDR3 is built from 16 residues. Trimming removed 1 base from V and 4 bases from J; junction bases left unmatched: 6. The CDR3 here is CASSQVGTSEGETQYF. CDR3 nucleotides: TGTGCCAGCAGCCAAGTGGGGACTAGCGAAGGAGAGACCCAGTACTTC.

This clone rates as medium-sized. V usage is TRBV19 and J usage is TRBJ2-7, with D possibly being TRBD1 (5 bases). The V end lost 4 bases, the J end lost 6 bases, and 19 bases lay between the germline ends. CDR1 is LNHDA and CDR2 is SQIVND in the germline V gene (reference sequence). The CDR3 is made up of 15 amino acids. Written as DNA, the CDR3 is TGTGCCAGTAGTACCGGGCAGGGATTGTTCTCCGAGCAGTACTTC. It is translated as CASSTGQGLFSEQYF.

The V and J genes are TRBV2 and TRBJ2-7, with 8 bases that match TRBD2. CDR3 length: 14 residues. Germline V CDR1 and CDR2: SNHLY, FYNNEI. V gave up 2 bases and J gave up 2 bases; unmatched junction bases: 2. Written as DNA, the CDR3 is TGTGCCAGCAGTGAAACTAGCGGTGCCTACGAGCAGTACTTC. It encodes CASSETSGAYEQYF.

This clone was counted between two and nine times. The CDR3 region is CASSRRYGYTF. CDR3 bases: TGTGCCAGCAGCCGTCGCTATGGCTACACCTTC. The chain employs TRBV5-6 and TRBJ1-2; no firm D call. Trimming took 4 bases from V and 4 from J, leaving 5 bases between them. Germline CDR1 and CDR2: SGHDT and YYEEEE. The length of the CDR3 is 11 residues.

DNA for the CDR3: TGTGCCAGCAGCCAAGACATAGCCTCCTACGAGCAGTACTTC. Translated, it gives CASSQDIASYEQYF. The chain recombines TRBV3-1 (or the pseudogene TRBV3-2) with TRBJ2-7; no clear D. The ends were cut back, 0 bases at V and 0 bases at J, with 6 bases in the middle. The CDR3 contains 14 residues. Germline CDR1 and CDR2: LGHDT and YNNKEL (reference sequence).

The V call is TRBV12-3 or TRBV12-4, the J call TRBJ1-3; D is unresolved. V was trimmed by 2 bases and J by 8 bases, leaving 10 bases between them. The CDR3 covers 13 residues. The CDR3 sequence is CASSLRWGDTIYF. The CDR3 region has the DNA TGTGCCAGCAGTTTAAGGTGGGGAGACACCATATATTTT.

This clone came up once. CDR3 in amino acids: CASSQRGTSGGVNTGELFF. Written as DNA, the CDR3 is TGTGCCAGCAGCCAACGTGGAACTAGCGGGGGGGTGAACACCGGGGAGCTGTTTTTT. The V and J genes are TRBV3-1 (or the pseudogene TRBV3-2) and TRBJ2-2, with 13 bases that match TRBD2. Germline CDR1 and CDR2: LGHDT and YNNKEL (reference sequence). This CDR3 spans 19 amino acids. V trimming: 2 bases; J trimming: 1 base; junction bases outside the gene matches: 7.

V gene TRBV5-6 combines with J gene TRBJ2-7; D unclear. The CDR3 has 13 residues. CDR1 is SGHDT and CDR2 is YYEEEE in the germline V gene. Trimming pared 1 base from V and 6 bases from J, leaving 11 bases between. This CDR3 is CASSLNVWGEQYF. The CDR3 DNA sequence: TGTGCCAGCAGCTTGAACGTTTGGGGCGAGCAGTACTTC. Looking up the rest from reference TRBV5-6 and TRBJ2-7 gives the full variable domain: DAGVTQSPTHLIKTRGQQVTLRCSPKSGHDTVSWYQQALGQGPQFIFQYYEEEERQRGNFPDRFSGHQFPNYSSELNVNALLLGDSALYLCASSLNVWGEQYFGPGTRLTVT.

This clone was counted a single time. This rearrangement joins TRBV5-3 to TRBJ1-1; D gene unclear. TRBV5-3 falls under the ORF class, with uncertain function. Deletions cut 1 base from V and 0 bases from J, with 10 bases between. This CDR3 has 15 amino acids. The CDR3 DNA follows: TGTGCCAGAAGCTTGTTCCGGGCTTTGAACACTGAAGCTTTCTTT. Its translation is CARSLFRALNTEAFF.

The chain employs TRBV6-5 and TRBJ2-2; D uncertain. CDR1 MNHEY and CDR2 SVGAGI come from the germline V gene. V lost 7 bases to trimming and J lost 3 bases, with 12 bases between them. The CDR3 runs to 14 residues. CDR3 sequence: CASTRKVDTGELFF. The CDR3 DNA is TGTGCCAGCACGAGAAAGGTTGACACCGGGGAGCTGTTTTTT.

V and J are TRBV7-3 and TRBJ1-1; the match to TRBD1 covers 7 bases. From germline, CDR1 is SGHTA and CDR2 FQGTGA. The CDR3 sequence is 15 residues long. The V gene end was trimmed by 2 bases and the J gene end by 0 bases; junction bases not matched to a gene: 3. The CDR3 here is CASSLDRALNTEAFF. CDR3 bases: TGTGCCAGCAGCTTAGACAGGGCCTTGAACACTGAAGCTTTCTTT.

The chain employs TRBV9 and TRBJ2-3, with D tentatively TRBD1 (6 bases). This CDR3 spans 16 amino acids. The germline V gene encodes CDR1 SGDLS and CDR2 YYNGEE. V shed 2 bases and J shed 2 bases, with 15 bases lying between them. The CDR3 region is CASSVQGLSHTDTQYF. The CDR3 nucleotides read TGTGCCAGCAGCGTGCAGGGGCTCTCACACACAGATACGCAGTATTTT.

The gene calls are TRBV9 and TRBJ1-3; D might be TRBD1 (5 bases). The CDR3 length is 14 residues. V was clipped by 4 bases and J by 14 bases, with 22 bases between them. Germline loops: CDR1 SGDLS, CDR2 YYNGEE. The DNA of the CDR3 is TGTGCCAGCAGCCCCCAAGTTGGGGGGTTCGGTGTATATTTT. Its translation is CASSPQVGGFGVYF.